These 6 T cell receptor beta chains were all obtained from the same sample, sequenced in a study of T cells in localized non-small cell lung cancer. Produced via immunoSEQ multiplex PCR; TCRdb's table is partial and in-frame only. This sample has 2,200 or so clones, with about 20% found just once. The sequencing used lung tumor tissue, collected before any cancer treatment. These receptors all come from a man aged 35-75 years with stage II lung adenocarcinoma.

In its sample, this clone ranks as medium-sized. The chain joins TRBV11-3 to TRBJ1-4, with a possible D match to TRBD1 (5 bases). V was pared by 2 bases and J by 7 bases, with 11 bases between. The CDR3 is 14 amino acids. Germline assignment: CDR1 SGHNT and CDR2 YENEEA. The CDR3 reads CASSLRGMGEKLFF. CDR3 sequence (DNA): TGTGCCAGCAGCTTAAGGGGTATGGGTGAAAAACTGTTTTTT. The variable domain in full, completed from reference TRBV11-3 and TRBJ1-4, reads EAGVVQSPRYKIIEKKQPVAFWCNPISGHNTLYWYLQNLGQGPELLIRYENEEAVDDSQLPKDRFSAERLKGVDSTLKIQPAELGDSAVYLCASSLRGMGEKLFFGSGTQLSVL.

The CDR3 DNA reads as TGCGCCAGCAGCTTGGGCCAGTCAGCAGATACGCAGTATTTT. Amino acids: CASSLGQSADTQYF. This rearrangement joins TRBV5-1 to TRBJ2-3; D gene unclear. Per germline, CDR1 SGHRS and CDR2 YFSETQ. V lost 0 bases, J lost 4 bases, and 9 bases lay in between. The CDR3 runs 14 residues.

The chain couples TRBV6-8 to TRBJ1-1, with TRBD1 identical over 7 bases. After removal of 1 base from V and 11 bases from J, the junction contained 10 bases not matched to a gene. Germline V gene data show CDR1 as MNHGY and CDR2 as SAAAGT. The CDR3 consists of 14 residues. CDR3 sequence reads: CASSYFSDRPNAFF. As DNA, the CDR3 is TGTGCCAGCAGTTACTTCTCGGACAGGCCGAATGCTTTCTTT.

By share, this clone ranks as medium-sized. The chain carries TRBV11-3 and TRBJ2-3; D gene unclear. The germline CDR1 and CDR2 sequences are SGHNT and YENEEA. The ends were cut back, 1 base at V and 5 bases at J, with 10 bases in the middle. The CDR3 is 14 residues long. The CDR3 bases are TGTGCCAGCAGCTTAGGGCCCCCTGAAGATACGCAGTATTTT. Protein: CASSLGPPEDTQYF.

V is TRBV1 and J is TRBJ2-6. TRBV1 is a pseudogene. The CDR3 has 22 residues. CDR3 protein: CTSRITSLCTKSGQSRANVLTF. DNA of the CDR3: TGCACCAGCAGAATCACCAGTTTGTGCACAAAGTCGGGCCAAAGTCGGGCCAACGTCCTGACTTTC.

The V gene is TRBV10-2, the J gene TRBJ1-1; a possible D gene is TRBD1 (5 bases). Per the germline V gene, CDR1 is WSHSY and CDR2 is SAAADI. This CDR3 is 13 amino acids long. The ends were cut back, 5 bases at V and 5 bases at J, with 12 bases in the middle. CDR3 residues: CASSRPGRTEAFF. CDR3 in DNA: TGCGCCAGCAGTCGACCGGGGCGGACTGAAGCTTTCTTT.